This T cell receptor (beta chain) was identified in a study of cytomegalovirus exposure and HLA in healthy donors. Notes on the study in general: As was reported, the classifier diagnosed cytomegalovirus status with high specificity and sensitivity. According to the study, around 150 TCR beta chains were cytomegalovirus-associated.

Data came from immunoSEQ multiplex PCR; TCRdb stores just in-frame clones and leaves some out. The sample carries 200,000 to 300,000 clones, about 86% recorded once. Notes on this clone: Its antigen is still unknown. The identical CDR3 is also encoded by other nucleotide sequences in the sample.

V trimming: 5 bases; J trimming: 1 base; junction bases outside the gene matches: 6. The CDR3 runs 16 residues. Germline V gene data show CDR1 as SEHNR and CDR2 as FQNEAQ (reference sequence). The sample was PBMCs. The TCR sequence derives from a woman in her 30s in good health and CMV-seropositive. V and J are TRBV7-9 and TRBJ2-1; TRBD2 matches 9 bases. In DNA form, the CDR3 reads TGTGCCAGCAGCCTCTCTCTAGCGGGATCCTACAATGAGCAGTTCTTC. Translated: CASSLSLAGSYNEQFF.